These 13 T cell receptor beta chains were sequenced from one sample in a study of OX40 agonist ivuxolimab in advanced cancers. The library was obtained by the immunoSEQ multiplex PCR assay. TCRdb took this table from immuneACCESS and kept in-frame rearrangements with V and J called. Such tables lack part of the clones; where checked against another copy, unresolved V genes explain under half of the gap, and the rest is unexplained. This sample is represented by 20,000 to 25,000 clones; 75% to 90% of them were singletons. Approximately 30% of the sample comes from the top ten. The sample consisted of CD4+ or CD8+ T cells sorted from blood, taken in a trial of the OX40 agonist ivuxolimab. These receptors originate from an adult with an advanced solid tumor such as melanoma, head and neck, liver or kidney cancer.

J is TRBJ2-1 and V is TRBV2; 12 positions agree with TRBD2. V lost 4 bases to trimming and J lost 7 bases; unmatched junction nucleotides: 8. The CDR3 extends over 16 amino acids. CDR1 is SNHLY, CDR2 FYNNEI, per germline. CDR3 bases: TGTGCCAGCAGTGGGGGTGGACTAGCGGGAAATAATGAGCAGTTCTTC. Translating gives CASSGGGLAGNNEQFF.

This chain links TRBV4-1 with TRBJ1-2, with 8 bases identical to TRBD1. Germline V CDR1 and CDR2: MGHRA, YSYEKL. V was pared by 1 base and J by 4 bases, with 8 bases of the junction left unmatched. This CDR3 is 16 amino acids long. CDR3 in amino acids: CASSQAGRDRLYGYTF. CDR3 DNA: TGCGCCAGCAGCCAAGCGGGGAGGGACAGGCTCTATGGCTACACCTTC.

This chain joins TRBV28 and TRBJ1-1; D remains unclear. Per the germline V gene, CDR1 is MDHEN and CDR2 is SYDVKM. The CDR3 is 13 residues long. V was shortened by 2 bases and J by 3 bases, with 7 bases between the two germline ends. As DNA, the CDR3 is TGTGCCAGCAGTTTAGGCGGGGACACTGAAGCTTTCTTT. Translating it yields CASSLGGDTEAFF.

The chain joins TRBV7-9 to TRBJ1-6; possible D gene TRBD1, 6 bases. The V end lost 4 bases, the J end lost 5 bases, and 21 bases lay between the germline ends. CDR3 length: 18 amino acids. From germline, CDR1 is SEHNR and CDR2 FQNEAQ (reference sequence). CDR3 in amino acids: CASSSATGADGDNSPLHF. For the CDR3, the DNA is TGTGCCAGCAGCTCAGCAACGGGGGCGGACGGTGATAATTCACCCCTCCACTTT.

This clone was seen just once. This chain connects TRBV5-8 to TRBJ2-7, with unresolved D. V lost 7 bases to trimming and J lost 1 base, with 18 bases between them. CDR1 SGHTS and CDR2 YDEGEE come from the germline V gene. The CDR3 consists of 15 residues. The CDR3 region has the DNA TGTGCCAGCGAGGTCATTGGGCTAGGATCCTACGAGCAGTACTTC. Its translation: CASEVIGLGSYEQYF.

This chain connects TRBV10-3 to TRBJ2-7; unclear D gene. This CDR3 contains 14 residues. Trimming pared 2 bases from V and 0 bases from J, leaving 8 bases between. Germline CDR1 is ENHRY and CDR2 is SYGVKD. The CDR3 spells CAISETASSYEQYF. Written as DNA, the CDR3 is TGTGCCATCAGTGAGACAGCGAGCTCCTACGAGCAGTACTTC.

The chain links TRBV5-5 to TRBJ2-4, with TRBD2 matching over 7 bases. Trimming took 4 bases from V and 1 from J; bases not matched to a gene: 14. This CDR3 is 18 amino acids long. Per germline, CDR1 SGHKS and CDR2 YYEKEE (reference sequence). CDR3 sequence: CASSPGTQGGIAKNIQYF. Written as DNA, the CDR3 is TGTGCCAGCAGCCCGGGTACTCAGGGAGGGATTGCCAAAAACATTCAGTACTTC.

The chain links TRBV7-9 to TRBJ1-3; D not resolved. Trimming took off 4 bases at V and 4 bases at J, with 8 bases between the two ends. The CDR3 consists of 13 residues. Germline V lookup: CDR1 SEHNR, CDR2 FQNEAQ (reference sequence). CDR3 amino acids: CASSSDGGNTIYF. The CDR3 DNA follows: TGTGCCAGCAGCTCCGATGGGGGAAACACCATATATTTT.

The rearrangement links TRBV6-5 to TRBJ2-7; the D is unclear. Germline V lookup: CDR1 MNHEY, CDR2 SVGAGI. CDR3 length: 14 amino acids. Trimming cost V 4 bases and J 5 bases, with 15 bases left between them. CDR3 sequence: CASSFGSRPHEQYF. CDR3 in DNA: TGTGCCAGCAGTTTCGGTTCCCGGCCCCACGAGCAGTACTTC.

This clone is medium-sized in the sample. J is TRBJ2-2 and V is TRBV5-1, with 11 nucleotides matching TRBD2. V shed 4 bases, J shed 3 bases, and the junction held 11 bases outside the gene matches. The CDR3 covers 18 residues. Germline V gene data show CDR1 as SGHRS and CDR2 as YFSETQ. This chain's CDR3 is CASSPIAGGRFDTGELFF. CDR3 coding DNA: TGCGCCAGCAGCCCCATAGCGGGAGGGCGATTTGACACCGGGGAGCTGTTTTTT. The full variable domain, with the rest looked up from reference TRBV5-1 and TRBJ2-2, is KAGVTQTPRYLIKTRGQQVTLSCSPISGHRSVSWYQQTPGQGLQFLFEYFSETQRNKGNFPGRFSGRQFSNSRSEMNVSTLELGDSALYLCASSPIAGGRFDTGELFFGEGSRLTVL.

The chain combines TRBV6-4 with TRBJ2-2; 10 bases match TRBD1. Trimming removed 2 bases from V and 4 bases from J; junction bases left unmatched: 7. Germline CDR1 and CDR2: MRHNA and SNTAGT. The CDR3 spans 17 residues. DNA of the CDR3: TGTGCCAGCAGTGACAGCCCGGACAGGGGGGCCACCGGGGAGCTGTTTTTT. Translating gives CASSDSPDRGATGELFF.

V usage is TRBV11-2 and J usage is TRBJ1-2; 8 bases agree with TRBD1. Germline V lookup: CDR1 SGHAT, CDR2 FQNNGV. V lost 5 bases and J lost 1; bases outside the gene matches: 3. This CDR3 region has 14 residues. The CDR3 DNA reads TGTGCCAGCAGCGACACAGGGGGTAACTATGGCTACACCTTC. Encoded protein: CASSDTGGNYGYTF. The entire variable domain, with the rest obtained from reference TRBV11-2 and TRBJ1-2, is as follows: EAGVAQSPRYKIIEKRQSVAFWCNPISGHATLYWYQQILGQGPKLLIQFQNNGVVDDSQLPKDRFSAERLKGVDSTLKIQPAKLEDSAVYLCASSDTGGNYGYTFGSGTRLTVV.

V gene TRBV28 combines with J gene TRBJ2-1; no firm D call. In germline, CDR1 is MDHEN, CDR2 SYDVKM. V was cut by 6 bases and J by 2 bases, with 14 bases left in between. There are 15 residues in the CDR3. CDR3 in DNA: TGTGCCAGCAGGCAAGACGCGTCTACCTACAATGAGCAGTTCTTC. This codes for CASRQDASTYNEQFF.